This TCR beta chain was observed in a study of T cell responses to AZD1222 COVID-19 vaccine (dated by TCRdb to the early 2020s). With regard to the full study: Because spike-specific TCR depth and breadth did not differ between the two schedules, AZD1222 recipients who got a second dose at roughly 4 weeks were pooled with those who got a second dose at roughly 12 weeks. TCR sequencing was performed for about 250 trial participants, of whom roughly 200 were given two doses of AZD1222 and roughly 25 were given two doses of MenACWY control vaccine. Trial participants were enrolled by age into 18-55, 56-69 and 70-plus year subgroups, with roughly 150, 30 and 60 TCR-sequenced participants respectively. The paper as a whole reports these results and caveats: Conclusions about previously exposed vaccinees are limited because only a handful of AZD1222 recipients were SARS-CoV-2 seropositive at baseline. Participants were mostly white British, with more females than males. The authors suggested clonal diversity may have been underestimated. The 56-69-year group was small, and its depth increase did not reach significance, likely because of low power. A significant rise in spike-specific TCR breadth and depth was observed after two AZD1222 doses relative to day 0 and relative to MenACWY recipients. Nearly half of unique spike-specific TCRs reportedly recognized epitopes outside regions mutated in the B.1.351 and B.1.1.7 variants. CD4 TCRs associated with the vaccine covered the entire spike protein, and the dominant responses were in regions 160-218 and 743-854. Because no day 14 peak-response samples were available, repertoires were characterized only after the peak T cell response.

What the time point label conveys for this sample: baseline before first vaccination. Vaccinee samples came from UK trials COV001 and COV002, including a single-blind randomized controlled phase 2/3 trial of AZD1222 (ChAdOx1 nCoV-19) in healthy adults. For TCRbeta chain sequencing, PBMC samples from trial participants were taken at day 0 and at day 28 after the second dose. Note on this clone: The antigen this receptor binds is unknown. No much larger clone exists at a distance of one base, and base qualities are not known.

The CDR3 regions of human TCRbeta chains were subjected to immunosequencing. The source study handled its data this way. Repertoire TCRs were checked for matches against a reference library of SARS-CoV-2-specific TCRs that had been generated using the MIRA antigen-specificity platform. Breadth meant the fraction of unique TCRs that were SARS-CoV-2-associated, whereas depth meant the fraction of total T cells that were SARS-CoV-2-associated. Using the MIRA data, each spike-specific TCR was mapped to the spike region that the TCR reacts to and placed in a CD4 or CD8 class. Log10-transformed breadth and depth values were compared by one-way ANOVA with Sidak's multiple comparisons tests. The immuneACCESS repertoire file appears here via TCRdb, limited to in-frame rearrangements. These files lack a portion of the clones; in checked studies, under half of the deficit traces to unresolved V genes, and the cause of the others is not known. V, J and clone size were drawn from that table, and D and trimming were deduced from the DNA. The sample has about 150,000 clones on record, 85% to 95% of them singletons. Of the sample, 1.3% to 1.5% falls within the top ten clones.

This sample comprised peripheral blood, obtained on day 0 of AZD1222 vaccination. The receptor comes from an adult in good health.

The CDR3 corresponds to CASRAQGSGNTIYF. The nucleotide sequence is given as TGTGCCAGCAGAGCACAGGGATCCGGAAACACCATATATTTT. The chain is assembled from TRBV6-4 and TRBJ1-3, with a tentative D gene TRBD1 over 6 matching bases. V is cut by 6 bases and J by 4 bases, and the space between the germline ends is 13 bases. The germline V gene specifies MRHNA as CDR1 and SNTAGT as CDR2. The CDR3 starts with the cysteine, ends with the phenylalanine, and has 14 residues. Here the CDR3 DNA is all that survives: 42 bases in frame from base 1.